This record covers a single T cell receptor (beta chain). The sample is drawn from a study of blood T cell repertoires in COVID-19. In the authors' workflow: Estimation of nucleated cell counts was performed using reference gene primer amplification. Generated by immunoSEQ multiplex PCR, the TCRdb table keeps only in-frame clones and is missing some. Clonal size and the V and J genes are those of that table, whereas D and trimming came from the DNA. The sample lists some 250,000 clones; around 88% were seen once. This CDR3 contains 16 residues. Trimming removed 0 bases from V and 0 bases from J, with 11 bases in between. CDR1 and CDR2 (germline): SGHRS, YFSETQ.

Material: peripheral blood. The sequence derives from a woman between 25 and 40 years old who had recovered from COVID-19. V usage is TRBV5-1 and J usage is TRBJ2-3; tentatively, D is TRBD1 (6 bases). The CDR3 DNA reads as TGCGCCAGCAGCTTGGAGGGCAGGGGTAGCACAGATACGCAGTATTTT. This codes for CASSLEGRGSTDTQYF.